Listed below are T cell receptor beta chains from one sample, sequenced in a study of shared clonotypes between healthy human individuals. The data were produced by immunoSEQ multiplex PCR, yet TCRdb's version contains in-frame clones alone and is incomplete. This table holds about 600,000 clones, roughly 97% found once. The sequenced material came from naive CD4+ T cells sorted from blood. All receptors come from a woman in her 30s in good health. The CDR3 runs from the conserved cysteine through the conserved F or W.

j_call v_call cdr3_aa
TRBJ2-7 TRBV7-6 CASSFGTSGSYEQYF
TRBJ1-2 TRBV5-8 CASSPGSGGYTF
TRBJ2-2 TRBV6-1 CASGNGGLDTGELFF
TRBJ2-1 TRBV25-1 CASSKIGGFGGSNEQFF
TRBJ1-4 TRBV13 CANGRVGEKLFF
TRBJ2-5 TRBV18 CASSPGGYQETQYF
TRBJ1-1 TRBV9 CASSSGGRGEAFF
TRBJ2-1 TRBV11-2 CASSFAGDNEQFF
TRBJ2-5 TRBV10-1 CASSEGSGPQETQYF
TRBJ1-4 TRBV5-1 CASSTGQPSRGEKLFF
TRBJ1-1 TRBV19 CASSITRRVEAFF
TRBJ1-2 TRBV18 CASSPVGPDYGYTF
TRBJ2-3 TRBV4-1 CASSQARLAGTDTQYF
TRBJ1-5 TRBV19 CASSRTGGFNQPQHF
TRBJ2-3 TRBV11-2 CASSLPTDTQYF
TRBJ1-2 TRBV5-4 CASSWAANYGYTF
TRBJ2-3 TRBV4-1 CASSQDRGRGSDTQYF
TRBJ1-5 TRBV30 CAWSRGASNQPQHF
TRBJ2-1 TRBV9 CASSAWGGSYNEQFF
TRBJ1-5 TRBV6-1 CASSESFSNQPQHF
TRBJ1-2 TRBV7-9 CASSLQVGQGAGYGYTF
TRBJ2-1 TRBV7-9 CASSLVTGVEQFF
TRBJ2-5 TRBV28 CASSATSGTGVRETQYF
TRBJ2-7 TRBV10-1 CASNGGRGYEQYF
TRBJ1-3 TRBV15 CATSRETGVENTIYF
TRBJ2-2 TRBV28 CASSLELAGVGGELFF
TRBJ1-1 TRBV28 CASSLSTGAFF